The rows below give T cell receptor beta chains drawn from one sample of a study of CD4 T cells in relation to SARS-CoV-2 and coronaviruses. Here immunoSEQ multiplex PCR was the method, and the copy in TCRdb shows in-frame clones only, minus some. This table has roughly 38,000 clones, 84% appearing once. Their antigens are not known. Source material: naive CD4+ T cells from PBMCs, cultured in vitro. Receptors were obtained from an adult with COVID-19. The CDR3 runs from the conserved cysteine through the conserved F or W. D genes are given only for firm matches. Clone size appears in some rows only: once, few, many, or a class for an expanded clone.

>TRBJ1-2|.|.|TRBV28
TGTGCCAGCAGTCTCAGGACATTACGAGATTATGGCTACACCTTC
CASSLRTLRDYGYTF
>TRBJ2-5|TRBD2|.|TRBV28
TGTGCCAGCCTACGCCCCGGGAGGGGGAGGCAAGAGACCCAGTACTTC
CASLRPGRGRQETQYF
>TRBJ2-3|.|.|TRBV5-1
TGCGCCAGCAGCACTGGGGTGGGGGCAGGAGATACGCAGTATTTT
CASSTGVGAGDTQYF
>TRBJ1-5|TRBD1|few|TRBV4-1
TGCGCCAGCAGCCAAGGACAGGGGATCAATCAGCCCCAGCATTTT
CASSQGQGINQPQHF
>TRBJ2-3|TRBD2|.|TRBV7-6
TGTGCCAGCAGCTTAGGAGAGGCTAGCGGGATTACAGATACGCAGTATTTT
CASSLGEASGITDTQYF
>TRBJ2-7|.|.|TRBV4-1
TGCGCCAGCAGCCCCTCACCGGGAGCCGCATACGAGCAGTACTTC
CASSPSPGAAYEQYF
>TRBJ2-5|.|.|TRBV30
TGTGCCTGGAGTGTGGGGGGCGCGGAGGAGACCCAGTACTTC
CAWSVGGAEETQYF
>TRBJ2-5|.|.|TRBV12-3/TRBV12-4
TGTGCCAGCAGTTTAGGGCAGCCAGAGACCCAGTACTTC
CASSLGQPETQYF
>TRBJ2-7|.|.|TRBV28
TGTGCCAGCAGTTTCCTAGGAGGGGACTCCTCCTACGAGCAGTACTTC
CASSFLGGDSSYEQYF
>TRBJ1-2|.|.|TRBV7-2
TGTGCCAGCAGCTCGCAGGGGTTTAGCTATGGCTACACCTTC
CASSSQGFSYGYTF
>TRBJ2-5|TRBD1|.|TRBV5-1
TGCGCCAGCAGTTTCACAGGGGGCTGGGAGACCCAGTACTTC
CASSFTGGWETQYF
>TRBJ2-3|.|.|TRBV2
TGTGCCAGCATTCGGCAGGGGACAGATACGCAGTATTTT
CASIRQGTDTQYF
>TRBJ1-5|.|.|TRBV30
TGTGCCTGCTCGGGGACATCGAATCAGCCCCAGCATTTT
CACSGTSNQPQHF
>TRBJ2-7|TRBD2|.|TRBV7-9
TGTGCCAGCAGCCTCGCCGCCACTAGCGGATTTTACTACGAGCAGTACTTC
CASSLAATSGFYYEQYF
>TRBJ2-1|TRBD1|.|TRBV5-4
TGTGCCAGCAGCTTTAGGACAGGGGGTTTGGAGCAGTTCTTC
CASSFRTGGLEQFF
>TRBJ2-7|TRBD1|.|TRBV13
TGTGCCAGCAGCTCGGAAAACCGGGACAGCTCCTACGAGCAGTACTTC
CASSSENRDSSYEQYF
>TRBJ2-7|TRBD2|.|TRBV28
TGTGCCAGCAGTTTAATGAGGCTAGCGGGGTCCGCGGAGCAGTACTTC
CASSLMRLAGSAEQYF
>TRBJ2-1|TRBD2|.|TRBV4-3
TGCGCCAGCAGCCAAGGCACTAGCGCCAAAGGCGAGCAGTTCTTC
CASSQGTSAKGEQFF
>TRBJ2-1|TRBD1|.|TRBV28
TGTGCCAGCAGTCAACTTAGCGGGACAGGGGAGTATGAGCAGTTCTTC
CASSQLSGTGEYEQFF
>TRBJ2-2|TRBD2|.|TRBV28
TGTGCCAGCAGTTTGGGGGGGACCGGGGAGCTGTTTTTT
CASSLGGTGELFF
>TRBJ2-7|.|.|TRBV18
TGTGCCAGCTCGAAGGGGAACCACGAGCAGTACTTC
CASSKGNHEQYF
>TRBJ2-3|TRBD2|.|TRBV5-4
TGTGCCAGCAGCCCGGGCGGGGGTAGCACAGATACGCAGTATTTT
CASSPGGGSTDTQYF
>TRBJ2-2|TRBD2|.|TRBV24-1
TGTGCCACCAGTGACCCATCAGGTCTAGCGGGCACCGGGGAGCTGTTTTTT
CATSDPSGLAGTGELFF
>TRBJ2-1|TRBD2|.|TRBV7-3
TGTGCCAGCAGCTTAACTAGCGGGATAGGCAATGAGCAGTTCTTC
CASSLTSGIGNEQFF
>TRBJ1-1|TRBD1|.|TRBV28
TGTGCCAGCCGGGACAGTCCTAATATAAACACTGAAGCTTTCTTT
CASRDSPNINTEAFF
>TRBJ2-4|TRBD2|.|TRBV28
TGTGCCAGCAGTTTCTTAGCGGGGATTGACATTCAGTACTTC
CASSFLAGIDIQYF
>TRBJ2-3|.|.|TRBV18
TGTGCCAGCTCACCTAAGCCGGGGTCCGATACGCAGTATTTT
CASSPKPGSDTQYF
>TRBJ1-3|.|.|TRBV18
TGTGCCAGCTCACCACCGGGGGATGGAAACACCATATATTTT
CASSPPGDGNTIYF
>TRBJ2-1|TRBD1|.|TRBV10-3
TGTGCCATCAGTGAGTGGTCCCCTGGTAGGCAGGGGGTGTATGAGCAGTTCTTC
CAISEWSPGRQGVYEQFF
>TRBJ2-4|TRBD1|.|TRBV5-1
TGCGCCAGCAGCTTTAACCCGGGACAGTCAAACATTCAGTACTTC
CASSFNPGQSNIQYF
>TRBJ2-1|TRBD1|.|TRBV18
TGTGCCAGCTCACCTATCGCCGGGACAGGGAATGAGCAGTTCTTC
CASSPIAGTGNEQFF
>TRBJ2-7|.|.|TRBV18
TGTGCCAGCTCACCAAACAGACAACCCTCCCGCGAGCAGTACTTC
CASSPNRQPSREQYF
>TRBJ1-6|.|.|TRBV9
TGTGCCAGCAGCGTAGGACAGGTTACTTATAATTCACCCCTCCACTTT
CASSVGQVTYNSPLHF
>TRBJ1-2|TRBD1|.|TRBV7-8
TGTGCCAGCAGATTGGACAGGGGTGGCTACACCTTC
CASRLDRGGYTF
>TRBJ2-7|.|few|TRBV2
TGTGCCAGCAGTCCTAGCTTAAGAGGCGGGCAGTACTTC
CASSPSLRGGQYF
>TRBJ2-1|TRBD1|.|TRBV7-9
TGTGCCAGCAGCTTAGTGGACAGGGCGGCGCAGTTCTTC
CASSLVDRAAQFF
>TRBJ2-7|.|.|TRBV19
TGTGCCAGTTCGACAGAAACTAGATCCTCCGAGCAGTACTTC
CASSTETRSSEQYF
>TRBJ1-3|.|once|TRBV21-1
TGTGCCAGCAGCAAAACGGGTCATCCCGACGGAAACACCATATATTTT
CASSKTGHPDGNTIYF
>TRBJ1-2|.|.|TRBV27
TGTGCCAGCAGCGGGCGGGCAGGGATTGGCTACACCTTC
CASSGRAGIGYTF
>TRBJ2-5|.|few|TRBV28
TGTGCCAGCAGTCCCCCTGGCATCGAAGAGACCCAGTACTTC
CASSPPGIEETQYF
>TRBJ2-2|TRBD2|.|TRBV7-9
TGTGCCAGCAGCTTAATAGCGGGGGCCGGGGAGCTGTTTTTT
CASSLIAGAGELFF
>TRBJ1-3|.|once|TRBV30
TGTGCCTGGGAAAGGCAGTCTGGAAACACCATATATTTT
CAWERQSGNTIYF
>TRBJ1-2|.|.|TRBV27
TGTGCCAGCAGACCCTCGGGCGGTAACTATGGCTACACCTTC
CASRPSGGNYGYTF
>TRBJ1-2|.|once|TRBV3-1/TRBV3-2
TGTGCCAGCAGCCAACAACCAGAGTCTGGTAGCTACACCTTC
CASSQQPESGSYTF
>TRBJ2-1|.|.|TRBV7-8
TGTGCCAGCAGCGCGCTTCGCCCATCCTACAATGAGCAGTTCTTC
CASSALRPSYNEQFF
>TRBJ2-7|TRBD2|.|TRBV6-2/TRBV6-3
TGTGCCAGCAGCCTAGCGGGGCATTACGAGCAGTACTTC
CASSLAGHYEQYF
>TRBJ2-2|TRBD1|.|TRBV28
TGTGCCAGCAGCATACCGGGACAGGGGGCCGTCGGGGAGCTGTTTTTT
CASSIPGQGAVGELFF
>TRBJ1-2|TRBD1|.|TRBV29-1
TGCAGCGTGAGGACAGGCAGGACTAACTATGGCTACACCTTC
CSVRTGRTNYGYTF
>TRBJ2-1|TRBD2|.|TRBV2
TGTGCCAGCATTTGGGCGGGAGCCCACAATGAGCAGTTCTTC
CASIWAGAHNEQFF
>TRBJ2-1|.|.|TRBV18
TGTGCCAGCTCACCCCCCTATGACTTAATTGTAAATGAGCAGTTCTTC
CASSPPYDLIVNEQFF
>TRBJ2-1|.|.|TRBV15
TGTGCCACCAGCAGACAGGACAACTCCTACAATGAGCAGTTCTTC
CATSRQDNSYNEQFF
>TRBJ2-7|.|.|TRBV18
TGTGCCAGCTCACCACCTCGGGGGGCCCAAGGCTCCTACGAGCAGTGCTTC
CASSPPRGAQGSYEQCF